The entry below describes one T cell receptor (beta chain). Antigen unknown. Assay used: immunoSEQ multiplex PCR; TCRdb lists only in-frame clones, some missing. The top ten hold 11% of the sample, which has 120,000 or so clones, around 88% seen once. This sample is part of a study of T cell responses to AZD1222 COVID-19 vaccine. General study findings and limits: None of the repertoires were sampled until the peak T cell response had passed. Donors in the cohort were predominantly white British and more often female, and clonal diversity was possibly underestimated. Unmutated variant regions are reportedly targeted by nearly half of spike-specific TCRs.

With 2 bases clipped from V and 5 bases from J, the junction kept 6 bases outside the gene matches. CDR3 length: 15 amino acids. Germline V CDR1 and CDR2: LGHDT, YNNKEL (reference sequence). Sequences were derived from peripheral blood, sampled on day 0 of MenACWY control vaccination. The clonotype comes from an adult in good health. V and J are TRBV3-1 (or the pseudogene TRBV3-2) and TRBJ1-2, with TRBD1 identical over 9 bases. CDR3: CASSQIGQGSYGYTF. CDR3 DNA sequence: TGTGCCAGCAGCCAAATAGGACAGGGGTCTTATGGCTACACCTTC.